A single sample gave rise to the 30 T cell receptor beta chains below, sequenced in a study of cytomegalovirus exposure and HLA in healthy donors. The PCR made use of 60 Vbeta and 13 Jbeta primers. The table came from immunoSEQ multiplex PCR; TCRdb's copy has only in-frame clones and leaves some out. The profile covers 150,000 or so clones, with almost 85% appearing a single time and roughly 1.9% taken by the ten largest. The sample was PBMCs. The receptors shown here come from a middle-aged woman in good health and CMV-seronegative.

This chain joins TRBV4-3 and TRBJ2-1, with 8 bases identical to TRBD2. This CDR3 spans 18 amino acids. Trimming took 1 base from V and 4 from J; bases not matched to a gene: 12. Germline assignment: CDR1 LGHNA and CDR2 YSLEER. The CDR3 loop reads CASSQVSGGWGRYNEQFF. Here the CDR3 DNA reads TGCGCCAGCAGCCAAGTAAGCGGGGGATGGGGGCGTTACAATGAGCAGTTCTTC.

The J gene is TRBJ2-7, the V gene TRBV5-5; D remains unclear. Germline CDR1 reads SGHKS; CDR2 reads YYEKEE (reference sequence). Trimming shortened V by 0 bases and J by 3 bases, and 10 bases separated the two germline ends. The CDR3 totals 14 residues. The CDR3 sequence is CASSLVGANYEQYF. The CDR3 DNA sequence: TGTGCCAGCAGCTTGGTCGGAGCTAACTACGAGCAGTACTTC.

The CDR3 nucleotides are TGTGCCAGCAGCTCGAATTCAGGGATTTTTGGCTACACCTTC. It codes for CASSSNSGIFGYTF. V gene TRBV5-6 combines with J gene TRBJ1-2; D is possibly TRBD1 (5 bases). The CDR3 has 14 residues. V lost 3 bases, J lost 7 bases, and 16 bases lay in between. From germline, CDR1 is SGHDT and CDR2 YYEEEE.

This clone was found once. The chain recombines TRBV29-1 with TRBJ2-7, with D possibly matching TRBD1 (5 bases). Per germline, CDR1 SQVTM and CDR2 ANQGSEA. This CDR3 has 16 residues. Trimming left V 0 bases short and J 5 bases short, with 20 bases between. DNA of the CDR3: TGCAGCGTTGAAGACCCGATAGATAGGGGAATTAACGAGCAGTACTTC. This translates into CSVEDPIDRGINEQYF.

There are a few counts of this clone. V usage is TRBV27 and J usage is TRBJ2-5; D is possibly TRBD2 (6 bases). V lost 2 bases and J lost 1, with 14 bases in between. The CDR3 has 16 residues. The germline CDR1 and CDR2 sequences are MNHEY and SMNVEV (reference sequence). The CDR3 DNA reads as TGTGCCAGCAGTTTAAGGGTAGCGGCAATCCAAGAGACCCAGTACTTC. Encoded protein: CASSLRVAAIQETQYF.

This chain links TRBV4-1 with TRBJ2-1; D is perhaps TRBD1 (6 bases). Germline V gene sequence: CDR1 MGHRA, CDR2 YSYEKL. This CDR3 spans 16 amino acids. The V and J ends lost 0 bases and 8 bases respectively, with 17 bases between them. CDR3 loop: CASSQEGPRGSDEQFF. In DNA, the CDR3 is TGCGCCAGCAGCCAAGAGGGTCCCAGGGGTAGCGATGAGCAGTTCTTC.

In its sample, this clone was seen once. The CDR3: CASSFELAGDNEQFF. The CDR3 DNA follows: TGTGCCAGCAGTTTCGAACTAGCGGGAGACAATGAGCAGTTCTTC. This chain links TRBV27 with TRBJ2-1; TRBD2 aligns across 11 bases. The CDR3 runs to 15 residues. Germline V gene sequence: CDR1 MNHEY, CDR2 SMNVEV (reference sequence). V lost 3 bases, J lost 5 bases, and 3 bases stayed unmatched.

This clone was recorded once. The chain couples TRBV28 to TRBJ1-3; 7 bases are shared with TRBD1. Germline values: CDR1 MDHEN, CDR2 SYDVKM. This CDR3 contains 14 residues. Unmatched junction bases numbered 4, after V lost 6 bases and J lost 2 bases. CDR3 amino acids: CASSPRGAGNTIYF. CDR3 coding DNA: TGTGCCAGCAGCCCCAGGGGGGCTGGAAACACCATATATTTT.

This clone was detected once. V gene TRBV7-8 combines with J gene TRBJ2-7; D is unclear. The V gene lost 2 bases and the J gene lost 0 bases, with 8 bases spanning the gap. The CDR3 is made up of 14 amino acids. Germline V gene data show CDR1 as SGHVS and CDR2 as FQNEAQ. This chain's CDR3 is CASSLSASSYEQYF. The CDR3 DNA sequence: TGTGCCAGCAGCTTAAGTGCCAGCTCCTACGAGCAGTACTTC.

V gene TRBV6-6 combines with J gene TRBJ1-2; 10 nucleotides agree with TRBD1. The CDR3 is made up of 14 amino acids. The V gene's germline CDR1 is MNHNY and CDR2 SVGAGI (reference sequence). Trimming at V came to 6 bases and at J to 7 bases, leaving 8 bases not matched to a gene. The CDR3 region is CASSRQGAVGGYTF. The CDR3 coding sequence is TGTGCCAGCAGCCGACAGGGGGCAGTTGGTGGCTACACCTTC.

V usage is TRBV7-8 and J usage is TRBJ1-1; D remains unclear. The V gene lost 5 bases and the J gene lost 10 bases, with 14 bases spanning the gap. Germline values: CDR1 SGHVS, CDR2 FQNEAQ. The CDR3 is 12 amino acids. The CDR3 DNA is TGTGCCAGCAGCGTAGGGTCCGCGGCAGCTTTCTTT. Protein product: CASSVGSAAAFF.

This chain connects TRBV7-3 to TRBJ2-1; D is ambiguous. The length of the CDR3 is 16 residues. CDR1 is SGHTA, CDR2 FQGTGA, per germline. V gave up 3 bases and J gave up 2 bases, with 14 bases separating them. The CDR3: CASSFVPSVAYNEQFF. The CDR3 coding sequence is TGTGCCAGCAGCTTCGTCCCCAGCGTAGCCTACAATGAGCAGTTCTTC.

The J gene is TRBJ2-7, the V gene TRBV18; D unresolved. Trimming pared 3 bases from V and 6 bases from J, leaving 15 bases between. CDR1 is KGHSH, CDR2 LQKENI, per germline. There are 14 residues in the CDR3. The CDR3 nucleotides read TGTGCCAGCTCACCGACCAGGTCCAGTGGCGAGCAGTACTTC. Translated: CASSPTRSSGEQYF.

The V and J genes are TRBV7-2 and TRBJ1-2; TRBD1 matches 9 bases. The CDR3 consists of 14 residues. The germline V gene encodes CDR1 SGHTA and CDR2 FQGNSA. Unmatched junction bases numbered 7, after V lost 5 bases and J lost 6 bases. The CDR3 protein is CASSAGQGGDGYTF. CDR3 nucleotide sequence: TGTGCCAGCAGCGCGGGACAGGGTGGTGATGGCTACACCTTC. The whole variable domain, remainder taken from reference TRBV7-2 and TRBJ1-2, is GAGVSQSPSNKVTEKGKDVELRCDPISGHTALYWYRQSLGQGLEFLIYFQGNSAPDKSGLPSDRFSAERTGGSVSTLTIQRTQQEDSAVYLCASSAGQGGDGYTFGSGTRLTVV.

This clone was picked up a small number of times. The gene calls are TRBV27 and TRBJ2-7; perhaps TRBD2 as D (7 bases). V lost 4 bases and J 3 bases, leaving 16 bases between the germline ends. The CDR3 is 15 residues long. CDR1 is MNHEY and CDR2 is SMNVEV in the germline V gene (reference sequence). Written as DNA, the CDR3 is TGTGCCAGCAGTTGGGGGGGGCAACCGATCTACGAGCAGTACTTC. Translating it yields CASSWGGQPIYEQYF.

The chain couples TRBV28 to TRBJ2-1; possible D gene TRBD1, 6 bases. V was clipped by 11 bases and J by 9 bases, with 20 bases between them. Germline V lookup: CDR1 MDHEN, CDR2 SYDVKM. This CDR3 is 13 amino acids long. The CDR3 region has the DNA TGTGCCTCTCTCCCCTACAGGGTGTCTGAGCAGTTCTTC. Its protein product is CASLPYRVSEQFF. The complete variable domain, with remaining parts taken from reference TRBV28 and TRBJ2-1, reads DVKVTQSSRYLVKRTGEKVFLECVQDMDHENMFWYRQDPGLGLRLIYFSYDVKMKEKGDIPEGYSVSREKKERFSLILESASTNQTSMYLCASLPYRVSEQFFGPGTRLTVL.

This chain joins TRBV18 and TRBJ1-2; TRBD1 might be the D (6 bases). The CDR3 loop spans 13 amino acids. Germline assignment: CDR1 KGHSH and CDR2 LQKENI. Trimming removed 3 bases from V and 6 bases from J, with 11 bases in between. The CDR3 here is CASSPRQEDGYTF. For the CDR3, the DNA is TGTGCCAGCTCACCTAGACAGGAAGATGGCTACACCTTC. The entire variable domain, with the rest obtained from reference TRBV18 and TRBJ1-2, is as follows: NAGVMQNPRHLVRRRGQEARLRCSPMKGHSHVYWYRQLPEEGLKFMVYLQKENIIDESGMPKERFSAEFPKEGPSILRIQQVVRGDSAAYFCASSPRQEDGYTFGSGTRLTVV.

This chain uses TRBV11-2 with TRBJ2-1; 9 positions match TRBD1. This CDR3 has 13 residues. J gave up 9 bases and V 5 bases, and 5 bases lay outside the gene matches. CDR1 and CDR2 (germline): SGHAT, FQNNGV. DNA for the CDR3: TGTGCCAGCAGCCCCACGACAGGGGGTGAGCAGTTCTTC. Translated: CASSPTTGGEQFF.

This chain uses TRBV21-1 with TRBJ2-3; TRBD2 is taken as the D call from the table, unchecked against the DNA. TRBV21-1 is a pseudogene segment. The CDR3 covers 17 residues. The CDR3 DNA sequence: TGTGCCAGCGGCAGCCTAGCGGGAATAGTTGGGACAGATACGCAGTATTTT. It is translated as CASGSLAGIVGTDTQYF.

This clone appeared once. The chain links TRBV28 to TRBJ2-2; D possibly corresponds to TRBD2 (6 bases). This CDR3 comprises 17 residues. The germline CDR1 and CDR2 sequences are MDHEN and SYDVKM. Trimming left V 3 bases short and J 5 bases short, with 19 bases between. The chain's CDR3 is CASSFRITGRRTGELFF. The CDR3 region has the DNA TGTGCCAGCAGTTTCAGGATCACGGGGAGGAGGACCGGGGAGCTGTTTTTT.

The V call is TRBV2, the J call TRBJ2-5; 7 nucleotides align to TRBD2. Germline V lookup: CDR1 SNHLY, CDR2 FYNNEI. CDR3 length: 14 amino acids. The J segment lost 5 bases and the V segment lost 2 bases, leaving 5 bases of the junction unmatched. The CDR3 reads CASSERGRAETQYF. The CDR3 region has the DNA TGTGCCAGCAGTGAACGGGGGAGGGCGGAGACCCAGTACTTC.

This chain joins TRBV30 and TRBJ2-5, with 8 positions matching TRBD1. The J call is in doubt because the DNA end fits TRBJ2-7 better. Germline V gives CDR1 GTSNPN, CDR2 SVGIG (reference sequence). This CDR3 has 15 amino acids. CDR3 amino acids: CAWSTYQGASDEQYF. CDR3 coding DNA: TGTGCCTGGAGTACCTACCAGGGGGCAAGTGACGAGCAGTACTTC.

The chain recombines TRBV7-2 with TRBJ2-3, with TRBD2 identical over 13 bases. V shed 3 bases and J 6 bases; nucleotides not matched to a gene: 6. This CDR3 spans 16 amino acids. Germline CDR1 reads SGHTA; CDR2 reads FQGNSA. CDR3: CASSFRTSGSLDTQYF. Written as DNA, the CDR3 is TGTGCCAGCAGCTTCCGGACTAGCGGGAGCCTCGATACGCAGTATTTT.

Remarks on this clone: This CDR3 is also generated by other DNA sequences in the sample. V is TRBV27 and J is TRBJ2-3; TRBD1 matches 10 bases. Germline CDR1 reads MNHEY; CDR2 reads SMNVEV (reference sequence). With 5 bases clipped from V and 1 base from J, the junction kept 12 bases outside the gene matches. This CDR3 has 18 amino acids. In nucleotides, the CDR3 is TGTGCCAGCAGTCCGATTCCTCCCGGGACAGGGGGCACAGATACGCAGTATTTT. Translated, it gives CASSPIPPGTGGTDTQYF.

This clone occurred a few times. The genes are TRBV28 and TRBJ2-5; TRBD1 matches at 11 bases. With V trimmed by 5 bases and J by 5 bases, 4 bases remained unmatched. The CDR3 length is 14 residues. CDR1 and CDR2 (germline): MDHEN, SYDVKM. The CDR3 spells CASSGTGGLETQYF. The CDR3 nucleotides read TGTGCCAGCAGTGGGACAGGGGGGTTGGAGACCCAGTACTTC.

The chain recombines TRBV23-1 with TRBJ2-3, with 7 bases that match TRBD1. TRBV23-1 falls under the ORF class, with uncertain function. V was clipped by 1 base and J by 1 base; unmatched bases: 5. CDR3 length equals 16 residues. In DNA, the CDR3 is TGCGCCAGCAGTCAATTAGGGGGCGGCGGCACAGATACGCAGTATTTT. Translated: CASSQLGGGGTDTQYF.

The rearrangement links TRBV25-1 to TRBJ1-1, with 7 bases identical to TRBD1. This CDR3 region has 18 residues. Losses at the gene ends were 1 base for V and 1 base for J; bases not matched to a gene: 12. Germline CDR1 is MGHDK and CDR2 is SYGVNS. The CDR3 nucleotides are TGTGCCAGCAGTGAATTAAGGGACCCGGACAGGCCGAACACTGAAGCTTTCTTT. It is translated as CASSELRDPDRPNTEAFF.

This sequence joins TRBV11-2 and TRBJ2-5, with 8 nucleotides matching TRBD2. The CDR3 totals 17 residues. Germline V gene sequence: CDR1 SGHAT, CDR2 FQNNGV. V was pared by 5 bases and J by 2 bases, with 13 bases of the junction left unmatched. This CDR3 is CASSPWERESLQETQYF. The CDR3 DNA follows: TGTGCCAGCAGCCCCTGGGAGCGGGAGTCCCTACAAGAGACCCAGTACTTC.

The gene calls are TRBV18 and TRBJ1-1; TRBD1 matches 8 bases. In germline, CDR1 is KGHSH, CDR2 LQKENI. After removal of 4 bases from V and 4 bases from J, the junction contained 8 bases not matched to a gene. The CDR3 has 15 residues. Here the CDR3 reads CASSQLSGTGTEAFF. CDR3 in DNA: TGTGCCAGCTCACAGCTTTCCGGGACAGGCACTGAAGCTTTCTTT.

The chain joins TRBV30 to TRBJ1-3, with D uncertain. The CDR3 sequence is 15 residues long. Trimming removed 2 bases at V and 0 bases at J, with 11 bases between. CDR1 is GTSNPN and CDR2 is SVGIG in the germline V gene (reference sequence). Written as DNA, the CDR3 is TGTGCCTGGAGTTTTAACGTACTCTCTGGAAACACCATATATTTT. This translates into CAWSFNVLSGNTIYF.